This T cell receptor beta chain was sequenced for a study of blood T cell repertoires in COVID-19. Across the whole study: Italy, Spain and the United States were the sources of the convalescent and acute COVID-19 samples.

Participants were aged roughly 18 to 90 years, lived in around 22 US areas, and enrolled virtually. Participant-given clinical history determined each cohort assignment. Profiling relied on immunoSEQ multiplex PCR, and the TCRdb table lists in-frame clones only, not all of them. The sample records around 390,000 clones, 85% to 90% being singletons. CDR1 SGHRS and CDR2 YFSETQ come from the germline V gene. This CDR3 is 16 amino acids long. After removal of 4 bases from V and 2 bases from J, the junction contained 8 bases not matched to a gene. V gene TRBV5-1 combines with J gene TRBJ2-5; 10 bases are a match to TRBD2. The TCR was taken from a woman aged 50 to 60 who had recovered from COVID-19. Sequencing used PBMCs or T cells enriched from blood (not recorded which). The CDR3 region is CASSIQTSGRQETQYF. CDR3 DNA sequence: TGCGCCAGCAGCATACAGACTAGCGGGCGGCAAGAGACCCAGTACTTC. Looking up the rest from reference TRBV5-1 and TRBJ2-5 gives the full variable domain: KAGVTQTPRYLIKTRGQQVTLSCSPISGHRSVSWYQQTPGQGLQFLFEYFSETQRNKGNFPGRFSGRQFSNSRSEMNVSTLELGDSALYLCASSIQTSGRQETQYFGPGTRLLVL.